Reported below is one T cell receptor beta chain. Its antigen specificity is not known. Base quality data are lacking; no much larger clone is found one base away. cDNA was synthesized by template-switch 5'RACE using a primer carrying a 10-nucleotide random unique molecular identifier by which each TCR transcript was tagged. Every sequencing run yielded over 170 million TCR-beta sequences covering 15-18 subjects. Total RNA was extracted with the RNeasy kit. The KAPA Real-time Library Amplification kit was used to amplify TCR-beta VDJ regions with primers for the TCR constant region and the 5'RACE anchor. A first PCR added sample indexes and Illumina adaptors, after which a second PCR increased the library yield. The roughly 650 bp TCR product was size-selected on a 2% E-gel SizeSelection system after Ampure bead purification. Before pooling, libraries had their quality checked on a Bioanalyzer, their concentration measured with Qubit, and their quantity determined with the Kapa Library Quantification kit. An Illumina HiSeq 2500 sequenced the libraries paired-end 2 x 150 bp. To increase sequence diversity, roughly 23-30% phiX was spiked into each library pool. In the source study's methods: The quality-filtered reads were processed with the UMI-based MiGEC pipeline, whose error correction step removed more than 80% of the raw TCR sequences. VDJ genes were aligned to IMGT germline references, and each clonotype was defined by a unique CDR3 amino acid sequence together with V-J genes. Clonal expansion, Shannon diversity and CDR3 relatedness were evaluated with VDJtools (CalcPairwiseDistances, ClusterSamples), while phylogenetic trees were built in CLCbio workbench. A clone was classed as expanded if it had 8 or more unique UMIs, a cutoff based on coefficient-of-variation modelling across technical triplicates. TCRdb trimmed public reads at Q25 via fastp, called clones via MiXCR and kept in-frame beta chains. Rows with a matching CDR3 protein are joined into one entry that keeps the most common DNA and genes. None of the V and J calls come from the authors' own analysis; TCRdb made them. Across this sample there are about 50,000 distinct CDR3 sequences, with approximately 10% seen only once. 5.3% of the sample is held by the ten biggest clonotypes.

Sequences LNHNV (CDR1) and YYDKDF (CDR2) are obtained from the germline V gene (reference sequence). Its CDR3 holds 15 amino acids, cysteine through phenylalanine. Of the read, only the CDR3 DNA is kept; its 45 bases are in frame from base 1. Trimming takes 0 bases from V and 5 bases from J, and the germline ends sit 14 bases apart. This entry belongs to a study of neurological immune-mediated disorders (dated by TCRdb to about 2019). Study-wide context: Using UMI-based sequencing, the study compared peripheral blood TCR-beta repertoires from patients with HTLV-I-associated myelopathy (HAM/TSP), patients with multiple sclerosis, and healthy controls. The cohort included about 70 subjects: some 15 with HAM/TSP, approximately 34 with multiple sclerosis, and around 20 healthy controls. The roughly 100 TCR-beta libraries covered PBMC samples along with longitudinal samples, technical triplicates, and paired sorted CD4+ and CD8+ T-cell subsets.

Libraries from unsorted PBMCs were made from 2 million PBMCs kept in RNAlater at -80 degrees C until RNA extraction. Peripheral blood was subjected to Ficoll-Hypaque density gradient centrifugation to isolate PBMCs, which were then cryopreserved in liquid nitrogen. Overall study results and their limits: The highest TCR clonal expansion was observed in HAM/TSP patients, whereas the lowest was observed in MS patients, even when compared with healthy controls. No identical CDR3 amino acid sequences were found to be shared among expanded clones across subjects, suggesting that TCR-beta repertoires were private in all groups.

Recombination connected TRBV15 to TRBJ2-7, with TRBD1 perhaps the D gene, on 6 matching bases. Sequencing was carried out using PBMCs. The sequence was obtained from a man in his 70s with HTLV-1-associated myelopathy (HAM/TSP). The CDR3 region: CATSRDWETGNEQYF. The nucleotide sequence is TGTGCCACCAGCAGAGATTGGGAGACAGGAAACGAGCAGTACTTC.